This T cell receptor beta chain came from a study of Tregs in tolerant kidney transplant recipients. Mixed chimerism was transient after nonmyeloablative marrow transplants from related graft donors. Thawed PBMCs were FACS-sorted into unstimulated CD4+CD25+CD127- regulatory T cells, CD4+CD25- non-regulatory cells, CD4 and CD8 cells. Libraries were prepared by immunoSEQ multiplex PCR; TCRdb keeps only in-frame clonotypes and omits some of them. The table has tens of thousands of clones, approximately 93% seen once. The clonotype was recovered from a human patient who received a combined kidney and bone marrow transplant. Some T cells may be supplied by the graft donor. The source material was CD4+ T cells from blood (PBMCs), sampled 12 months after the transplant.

Here the CDR3 reads CASSYSGTSNTGELFF. In DNA, the CDR3 is TGTGCCAGCAGTTACTCGGGGACATCGAACACCGGGGAGCTGTTTTTT. The chain is built from TRBV6-6 and TRBJ2-2; D may be TRBD1 (6 bases). The CDR3 has 16 amino acids. Trimming pared 0 bases from V and 0 bases from J, leaving 8 bases between. CDR1 and CDR2 from the germline V gene are MNHNY and SVGAGI (reference sequence).